A selection of T cell receptor beta chains follows, all from one sample in a study of T cell changes during pregnancy in multiple sclerosis. Measured with immunoSEQ multiplex PCR; TCRdb has only the in-frame clones, and not every one. The sample has tens of thousands of clones, roughly 89% seen once. This material consisted of peripheral blood, taken after pregnancy. The origin of the receptors is a female donor in good health, enrolled as a control in a pregnancy study. CDR3s include the opening cysteine and the closing phenylalanine or tryptophan. A D gene is named only where the DNA matches it firmly. Clone size appears in some rows only: once, few, many, or a class for an expanded clone.

J gene: TRBJ1-1
D gene: -
V gene: TRBV5-4
clone size: -
CDR3 DNA: TGTGCCAGCAGCCCGTGGGCGGGGCGCGCTGAAGCTTTCTTT
CDR3 protein: CASSPWAGRAEAFF

J gene: TRBJ1-1
D gene: -
V gene: TRBV28
clone size: -
CDR3 DNA: TGTGCCAGCAGTATGAGCTGGTCTGAAGCTTTCTTT
CDR3 protein: CASSMSWSEAFF

J gene: TRBJ1-6
D gene: -
V gene: TRBV7-3
clone size: -
CDR3 DNA: TGTGCCAGCAGTCCCGGTGAGGTGAGGCCCCTCCACTTT
CDR3 protein: CASSPGEVRPLHF

J gene: TRBJ2-3
D gene: TRBD2
V gene: TRBV9
clone size: -
CDR3 DNA: TGTGCCAGCAGCTTTACTAGCGGGAGGAGCACAGATACGCAGTATTTT
CDR3 protein: CASSFTSGRSTDTQYF

J gene: TRBJ2-2
D gene: TRBD2
V gene: TRBV27
clone size: -
CDR3 DNA: TGTGCCAGCGGTCCCCGTAGCGGGAGATCCACCGGGGAGCTGTTTTTT
CDR3 protein: CASGPRSGRSTGELFF

J gene: TRBJ1-6
D gene: -
V gene: TRBV7-9
clone size: -
CDR3 DNA: TGTGCCAGCTTAAAAGACACCTTTCACAATTCACCCCTCCACTTT
CDR3 protein: CASLKDTFHNSPLHF

J gene: TRBJ1-3
D gene: TRBD1
V gene: TRBV30
clone size: -
CDR3 DNA: TGTGCCTGGAGCCCGGGACAGGGGATAAACACCATATATTTT
CDR3 protein: CAWSPGQGINTIYF

J gene: TRBJ1-1
D gene: -
V gene: TRBV9
clone size: once
CDR3 DNA: TGTGCCAGCAGCGTGCAGGCCACCACGGACACTGAAGCTTTCTTT
CDR3 protein: CASSVQATTDTEAFF

J gene: TRBJ2-7
D gene: -
V gene: TRBV30
clone size: -
CDR3 DNA: TGTGCCTGGAGCACCGGGACCGGGAGCTACGAGCAGTACTTC
CDR3 protein: CAWSTGTGSYEQYF

J gene: TRBJ1-5
D gene: -
V gene: TRBV10-3
clone size: -
CDR3 DNA: TGTGCCATCAGTGACAGGGGCGGTCAGCCCCAGCATTTT
CDR3 protein: CAISDRGGQPQHF

J gene: TRBJ1-1
D gene: -
V gene: TRBV29-1
clone size: -
CDR3 DNA: TGCAGCGGTCAAGGATCGGGCACTGAAGCTTTCTTT
CDR3 protein: CSGQGSGTEAFF

J gene: TRBJ1-3
D gene: -
V gene: TRBV6-1
clone size: -
CDR3 DNA: TGTGCCAGCCAGTCGAGGGGGGGAACTGGAAACACCATATATTTT
CDR3 protein: CASQSRGGTGNTIYF

J gene: TRBJ2-1
D gene: TRBD1
V gene: TRBV11-3
clone size: -
CDR3 DNA: TGTGCCAGCAGCTTAGATCCCTCAGGGGGGACAGGAGATAATGAGCAGTTCTTC
CDR3 protein: CASSLDPSGGTGDNEQFF

J gene: TRBJ2-7
D gene: -
V gene: TRBV25-1
clone size: -
CDR3 DNA: TGTGCCAGCAGTGACCCAGGGTACAACGAGCAGTACTTC
CDR3 protein: CASSDPGYNEQYF

J gene: TRBJ2-2
D gene: TRBD2
V gene: TRBV9
clone size: -
CDR3 DNA: TGTGCCAGCAGCGTAGCGGGACTAGCGGGGGACACCGGGGAGCTGTTTTTT
CDR3 protein: CASSVAGLAGDTGELFF

J gene: TRBJ1-2
D gene: -
V gene: TRBV6-6
clone size: -
CDR3 DNA: TGTGCCAGCAGTTATGAGGGTGGCTACACCTTC
CDR3 protein: CASSYEGGYTF

J gene: TRBJ2-1
D gene: TRBD2
V gene: TRBV9
clone size: -
CDR3 DNA: TGTGCCAGCAGCGCCAAACTAGCGGGAGGCCCGGGTACGGCATACAATGAGCAGTTCTTC
CDR3 protein: CASSAKLAGGPGTAYNEQFF

J gene: TRBJ2-1
D gene: -
V gene: TRBV7-6
clone size: -
CDR3 DNA: TGTGCCAGCAGCTTAACCGACAGAATACACTCCTACAATGAGCAGTTCTTC
CDR3 protein: CASSLTDRIHSYNEQFF

J gene: TRBJ2-7
D gene: -
V gene: TRBV9
clone size: -
CDR3 DNA: TGTGCCAGCAGCGCCAGGGGTGAAAAAAGCTACGAGCAGTACTTC
CDR3 protein: CASSARGEKSYEQYF

J gene: TRBJ2-7
D gene: -
V gene: TRBV7-6
clone size: -
CDR3 DNA: TGTGCCAGCAGCCCAAATCCCGGGAACTCCTACGAGCAGTACTTC
CDR3 protein: CASSPNPGNSYEQYF

J gene: TRBJ2-2
D gene: TRBD1
V gene: TRBV6-4
clone size: -
CDR3 DNA: TGTGCCAGCAGTCCAAACCCAGGGGGCACCGGGGAGCTGTTTTTT
CDR3 protein: CASSPNPGGTGELFF

J gene: TRBJ2-7
D gene: TRBD2
V gene: TRBV5-1
clone size: -
CDR3 DNA: TGCGCCAGCAGCTGGACTAGCGGATCGATATGGGAGCAGTACTTC
CDR3 protein: CASSWTSGSIWEQYF

J gene: TRBJ1-2
D gene: -
V gene: TRBV7-3
clone size: few
CDR3 DNA: TGTGCCAGCAGGTACCCTAACAGGGTAGGGGGGGACTATGGCTACACCTTC
CDR3 protein: CASRYPNRVGGDYGYTF

J gene: TRBJ1-1
D gene: -
V gene: TRBV6-5
clone size: -
CDR3 DNA: TGTGCCAGCAGGAAAGGGGTTCTGAACACTGAAGCTTTCTTT
CDR3 protein: CASRKGVLNTEAFF

J gene: TRBJ1-5
D gene: TRBD1
V gene: TRBV5-5
clone size: -
CDR3 DNA: TGTGCCAGCAGCTTGGTCGACAGGGAATGGTATAGCAATCAGCCCCAGCATTTT
CDR3 protein: CASSLVDREWYSNQPQHF

J gene: TRBJ2-7
D gene: -
V gene: TRBV21-1
clone size: -
CDR3 DNA: TGTGCCAGCAGCAGGAGCCCTAGTTTTTCTCGGTACTTC
CDR3 protein: CASSRSPSFSRYF

J gene: TRBJ1-1
D gene: -
V gene: TRBV7-8
clone size: -
CDR3 DNA: TGTGCCAGCAGCCAACCTCGACAGGTGAACACTGAAGCTTTCTTT
CDR3 protein: CASSQPRQVNTEAFF

J gene: TRBJ2-3
D gene: TRBD2
V gene: TRBV6-5
clone size: -
CDR3 DNA: TGTGCCAGCAGCGGGGGGGCATTCTCCGATACGCAGTATTTT
CDR3 protein: CASSGGAFSDTQYF

J gene: TRBJ1-1
D gene: -
V gene: TRBV19
clone size: once
CDR3 DNA: TGTGCCAGTAGTATACGGGCCGAACAGGTGAACACTGAAGCTTTCTTT
CDR3 protein: CASSIRAEQVNTEAFF

J gene: TRBJ1-6
D gene: TRBD1
V gene: TRBV28
clone size: -
CDR3 DNA: TGTGCCAGCAGTTTTGTCCGGGACAGGGGTAATTCACCCCTCCACTTT
CDR3 protein: CASSFVRDRGNSPLHF

J gene: TRBJ2-7
D gene: TRBD2
V gene: TRBV6-1
clone size: -
CDR3 DNA: TGTGCCAGCATGAAGCTAGCGGGAGTCTCCGAGCAGTACTTC
CDR3 protein: CASMKLAGVSEQYF

J gene: TRBJ1-2
D gene: -
V gene: TRBV15
clone size: -
CDR3 DNA: TGTGCCACCAGCAGAGACCGAGGGTTGAACTATGGCTACACCTTC
CDR3 protein: CATSRDRGLNYGYTF

J gene: TRBJ1-6
D gene: -
V gene: TRBV19
clone size: -
CDR3 DNA: TGTGCCAGTAGTATAGGAGGTGTTAATTCACCCCTCCACTTT
CDR3 protein: CASSIGGVNSPLHF

J gene: TRBJ2-7
D gene: TRBD2
V gene: TRBV4-1
clone size: once
CDR3 DNA: TGCGCCAGCAGCCAGCGGGAGGGGGCCTACGAGCAGTACTTC
CDR3 protein: CASSQREGAYEQYF

J gene: TRBJ2-2
D gene: -
V gene: TRBV19
clone size: -
CDR3 DNA: TGTGCCAGTAGTATAAGGGGCGGGGAGCTGTTTTTT
CDR3 protein: CASSIRGGELFF

J gene: TRBJ2-3
D gene: TRBD2
V gene: TRBV6-1
clone size: -
CDR3 DNA: TGTGCCAGCAGTGCTGAGGCTAGCGGGAGGGCAACTACAGATACGCAGTATTTT
CDR3 protein: CASSAEASGRATTDTQYF

J gene: TRBJ2-1
D gene: TRBD1
V gene: TRBV5-8
clone size: -
CDR3 DNA: TGTGCCAGCAGCTTCCCGGGACAGCCCGACAATGAGCAGTTCTTC
CDR3 protein: CASSFPGQPDNEQFF

J gene: TRBJ2-7
D gene: -
V gene: TRBV2
clone size: -
CDR3 DNA: TGTGCCAGCAGTGGTCCGACAGAAGGCTACGAGCAGTACTTC
CDR3 protein: CASSGPTEGYEQYF

J gene: TRBJ1-5
D gene: -
V gene: TRBV2
clone size: -
CDR3 DNA: TGTGCCAGCAGTGAACAGTGGGGCGGTCAGCCCCAGCATTTT
CDR3 protein: CASSEQWGGQPQHF

J gene: TRBJ1-2
D gene: TRBD1
V gene: TRBV29-1
clone size: -
CDR3 DNA: TGCAGCGCCCACTCCCGGGACAGAGGGAACTATGGCTACACCTTC
CDR3 protein: CSAHSRDRGNYGYTF

J gene: TRBJ1-1
D gene: TRBD1
V gene: TRBV5-1
clone size: -
CDR3 DNA: TGCGCCAGCAGGCGGGGACAGGACGGGGTAGGGACTGAAGCTTTCTTT
CDR3 protein: CASRRGQDGVGTEAFF

J gene: TRBJ2-7
D gene: TRBD2
V gene: TRBV19
clone size: -
CDR3 DNA: TGTGCCAGTAGTAGGGGACTAGCCGCCGAGCAGTACTTC
CDR3 protein: CASSRGLAAEQYF

J gene: TRBJ2-5
D gene: -
V gene: TRBV30
clone size: -
CDR3 DNA: TGTGCCTGGGCCGGGAGAGGACGGGAGACCCAGTACTTC
CDR3 protein: CAWAGRGRETQYF

J gene: TRBJ1-1
D gene: -
V gene: TRBV6-4
clone size: -
CDR3 DNA: TGTGCCAGCAGCCAGACAGGGAACACTGAAGCTTTCTTT
CDR3 protein: CASSQTGNTEAFF

J gene: TRBJ1-2
D gene: -
V gene: TRBV27
clone size: -
CDR3 DNA: TGTGCCGGAACCCGAGGATATGGCTACACCTTC
CDR3 protein: CAGTRGYGYTF

J gene: TRBJ2-7
D gene: -
V gene: TRBV30
clone size: -
CDR3 DNA: TGTGCCTGGACGGGACTTGCAAAAGGCGAGCAGTACTTC
CDR3 protein: CAWTGLAKGEQYF